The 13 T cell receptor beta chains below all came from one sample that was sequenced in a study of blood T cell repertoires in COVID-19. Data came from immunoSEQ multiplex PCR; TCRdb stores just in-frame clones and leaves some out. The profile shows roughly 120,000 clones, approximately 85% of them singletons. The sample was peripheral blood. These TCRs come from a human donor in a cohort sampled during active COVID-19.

CDR3 nucleotide sequence: TGTGCCAGCAGCGAGACAGGGACCGGGGAGCTGTTTTTT. Its protein product is CASSETGTGELFF. The rearrangement links TRBV7-3 to TRBJ2-2; 7 nucleotides match TRBD1. J lost 5 bases, V lost 5 bases, and 2 bases had no gene match. The CDR3 is 13 amino acids. CDR1 and CDR2 (germline): SGHTA, FQGTGA.

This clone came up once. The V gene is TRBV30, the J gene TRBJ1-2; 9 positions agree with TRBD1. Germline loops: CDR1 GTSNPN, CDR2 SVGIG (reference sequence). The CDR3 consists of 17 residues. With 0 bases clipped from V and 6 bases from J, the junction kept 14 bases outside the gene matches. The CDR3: CAWSVLLGQGPPDGYTF. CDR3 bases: TGTGCCTGGAGTGTATTATTGGGACAGGGCCCCCCTGATGGCTACACCTTC. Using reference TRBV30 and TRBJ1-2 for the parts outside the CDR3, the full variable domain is SQTIHQWPATLVQPVGSPLSLECTVEGTSNPNLYWYRQAAGRGLQLLFYSVGIGQISSEVPQNLSASRPQDRQFILSSKKLLLSDSGFYLCAWSVLLGQGPPDGYTFGSGTRLTVV.

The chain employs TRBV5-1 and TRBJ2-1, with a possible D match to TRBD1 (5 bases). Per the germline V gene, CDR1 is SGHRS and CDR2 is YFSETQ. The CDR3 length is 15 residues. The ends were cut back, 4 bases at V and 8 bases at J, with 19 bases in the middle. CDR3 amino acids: CASSPGPGTSDEQFF. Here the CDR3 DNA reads TGCGCCAGCAGCCCAGGGCCAGGAACAAGCGATGAGCAGTTCTTC.

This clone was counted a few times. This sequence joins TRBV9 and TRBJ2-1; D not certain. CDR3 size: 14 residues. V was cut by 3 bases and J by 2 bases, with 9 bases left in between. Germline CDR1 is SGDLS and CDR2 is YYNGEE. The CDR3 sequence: CASSALPTYNEQFF. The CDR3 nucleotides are TGTGCCAGCAGCGCCCTACCGACCTACAATGAGCAGTTCTTC.

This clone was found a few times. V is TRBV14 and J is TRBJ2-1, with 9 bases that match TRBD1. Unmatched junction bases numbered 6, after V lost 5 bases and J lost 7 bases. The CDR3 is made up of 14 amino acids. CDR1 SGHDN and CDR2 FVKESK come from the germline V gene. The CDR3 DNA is TGTGCCAGCAGCGGCAACAGGGGGCCGAATGAGCAGTTCTTC. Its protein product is CASSGNRGPNEQFF.

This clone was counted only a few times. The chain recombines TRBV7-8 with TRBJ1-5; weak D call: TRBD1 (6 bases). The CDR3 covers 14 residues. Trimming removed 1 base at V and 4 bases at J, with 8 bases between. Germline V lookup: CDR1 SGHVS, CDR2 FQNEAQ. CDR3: CASSLGQGNQPQHF. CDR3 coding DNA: TGTGCCAGCAGCTTAGGTCAGGGGAATCAGCCCCAGCATTTT.

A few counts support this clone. The CDR3 region is CASSLTSGQPQHF. In DNA form, the CDR3 reads TGTGCCAGCAGTTTGACTTCTGGCCAGCCCCAGCATTTT. V is TRBV28 and J is TRBJ1-5; D is ambiguous. CDR1 is MDHEN, CDR2 SYDVKM, per germline. The V end was cut by 3 bases, the J end by 7 bases, with 10 bases between. The CDR3 is 13 amino acids.

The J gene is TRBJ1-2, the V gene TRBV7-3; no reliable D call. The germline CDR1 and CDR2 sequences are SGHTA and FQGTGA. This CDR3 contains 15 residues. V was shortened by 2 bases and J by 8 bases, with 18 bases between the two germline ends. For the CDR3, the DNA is TGTGCCAGCAGCTTAGTGAGACTTGGAGGAAACGGCTACACCTTC. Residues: CASSLVRLGGNGYTF.

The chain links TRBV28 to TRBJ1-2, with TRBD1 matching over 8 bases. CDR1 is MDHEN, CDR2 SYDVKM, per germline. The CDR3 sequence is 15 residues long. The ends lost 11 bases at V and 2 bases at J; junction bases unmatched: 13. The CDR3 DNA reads TGTGCCGCCCATCCAGGGGGCGAGGGGAACTATGGCTACACCTTC. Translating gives CAAHPGGEGNYGYTF.

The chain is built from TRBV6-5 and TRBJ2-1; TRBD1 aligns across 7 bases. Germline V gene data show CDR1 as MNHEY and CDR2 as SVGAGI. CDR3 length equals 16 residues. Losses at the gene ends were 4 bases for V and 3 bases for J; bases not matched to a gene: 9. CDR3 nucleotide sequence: TGTGCCAGCAGTTCCGGGACAGCTGTAATCTACAATGAGCAGTTCTTC. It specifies CASSSGTAVIYNEQFF.

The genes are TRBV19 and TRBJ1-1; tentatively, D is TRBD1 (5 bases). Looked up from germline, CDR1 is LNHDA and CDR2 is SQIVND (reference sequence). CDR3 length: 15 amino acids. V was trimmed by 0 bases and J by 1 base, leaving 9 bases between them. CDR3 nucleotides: TGTGCCAGTAGTATAGAAGGGGTCCAGAACACTGAAGCTTTCTTT. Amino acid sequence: CASSIEGVQNTEAFF.

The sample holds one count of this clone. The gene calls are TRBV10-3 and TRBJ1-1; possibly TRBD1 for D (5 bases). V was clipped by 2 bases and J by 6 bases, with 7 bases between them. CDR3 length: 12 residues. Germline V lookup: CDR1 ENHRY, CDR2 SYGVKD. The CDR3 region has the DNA TGTGCCATCAGTGAGGGGGGGGCTGAAGCTTTCTTT. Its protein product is CAISEGGAEAFF.

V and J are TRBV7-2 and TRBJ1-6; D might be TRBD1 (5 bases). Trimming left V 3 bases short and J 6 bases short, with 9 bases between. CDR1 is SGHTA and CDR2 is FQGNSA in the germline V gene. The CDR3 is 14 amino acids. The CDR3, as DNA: TGTGCCAGCAGCTTGGCAGGGTCTAATTCACCCCTCCACTTT. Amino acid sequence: CASSLAGSNSPLHF. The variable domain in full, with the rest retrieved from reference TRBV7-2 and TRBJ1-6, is GAGVSQSPSNKVTEKGKDVELRCDPISGHTALYWYRQSLGQGLEFLIYFQGNSAPDKSGLPSDRFSAERTGGSVSTLTIQRTQQEDSAVYLCASSLAGSNSPLHFGNGTRLTVT.